These 5 T cell receptor beta chains were all obtained from the same sample, sequenced in a study of T cell changes during pregnancy in multiple sclerosis. Here immunoSEQ multiplex PCR was the method, and the copy in TCRdb shows in-frame clones only, minus some. The table lists tens of thousands of clones, 85% to 95% of them singletons, with less than 3% in the top ten. The input for sequencing was peripheral blood, taken in the third trimester of pregnancy. The receptors shown here come from a female donor in good health, enrolled as a control in a pregnancy study.

This sequence joins TRBV30 and TRBJ1-1, with D possibly being TRBD1 (6 bases). The CDR3 runs 11 residues. V lost 3 bases and J 7 bases, leaving 9 bases between the germline ends. Looked up from germline, CDR1 is GTSNPN and CDR2 is SVGIG (reference sequence). CDR3 in DNA: TGTGCCTGGAGCCAGGGACATGAAGCTTTCTTT. Translated: CAWSQGHEAFF.

This chain joins TRBV6-5 and TRBJ2-2; D gene uncertain. Looked up from germline, CDR1 is MNHEY and CDR2 is SVGAGI. V was trimmed by 8 bases and J by 7 bases, leaving 17 bases between them. The CDR3 is made up of 14 amino acids. The CDR3 reads CASPLSNPGGELFF. CDR3 nucleotides: TGTGCCAGCCCCTTGAGCAACCCGGGCGGGGAGCTGTTTTTT.

As DNA, the CDR3 is TGTGCCAGTGGGGCGACACCTAGCTATGGCTACACCTTC. This sequence encodes CASGATPSYGYTF. The V call is TRBV2, the J call TRBJ1-2, with D perhaps TRBD1 (5 bases). Trimming removed 9 bases at V and 4 bases at J, with 15 bases between. The CDR3 totals 13 residues. Germline V gene lookup returns CDR1 SNHLY and CDR2 FYNNEI. Together with reference TRBV2 and TRBJ1-2, the CDR3 gives the full variable domain: EPEVTQTPSHQVTQMGQEVILRCVPISNHLYFYWYRQILGQKVEFLVSFYNNEISEKSEIFDDQFSVERPDGSNFTLKIRSTKLEDSAMYFCASGATPSYGYTFGSGTRLTVV.

The rearrangement links TRBV27 to TRBJ2-7; tentatively, D is TRBD1 (5 bases). This CDR3 spans 13 amino acids. V was pared by 6 bases and J by 2 bases, with 11 bases between. CDR1 MNHEY and CDR2 SMNVEV come from the germline V gene (reference sequence). CDR3 amino acids: CASSLDMTYEQYF. For the CDR3, the DNA is TGTGCCAGCAGCCTGGACATGACCTACGAGCAGTACTTC.

The chain recombines TRBV6-1 with TRBJ1-6, with 10 bases lining up with TRBD1. The germline V gene encodes CDR1 MNHNS and CDR2 SASEGT. J was trimmed by 7 bases and V by 8 bases; bases with no gene match: 8. This CDR3 has 15 amino acids. The CDR3 DNA reads TGTGCCAGCCGTCCCGGGACAGGGGCGAATTCACCCCTCCACTTT. Its protein product is CASRPGTGANSPLHF.